What follows describes a single TCR beta chain. These data come from a study of shared clonotypes between healthy human individuals. Libraries were prepared by immunoSEQ multiplex PCR; TCRdb keeps only in-frame clonotypes and omits some of them. The sample lists about 690,000 clones, roughly 91% occurring once. The sample taken for sequencing was memory CD8+ T cells from PBMCs. This sample's subset: CD45RO+ cells pooled with CCR7-negative TemRA cells. This TCR was recovered from a man younger than 30 in good health. Some clones in this sample may be carry-over from other donors' samples.

This chain's CDR3 is CASSLAPASRQPQHF. The CDR3 DNA is TGTGCCAGCAGCTTGGCCCCGGCTTCTCGTCAGCCCCAGCATTTT. The rearrangement joins TRBV5-8 to TRBJ1-5, with D hard to call. CDR3 length: 15 residues. V was shortened by 0 bases and J by 6 bases, with 13 bases between the two germline ends. Germline CDR1 is SGHTS and CDR2 is YDEGEE. The full variable domain, in which reference TRBV5-8 and TRBJ1-5 provide the parts outside the CDR3, is EAGVTQSPTHLIKTRGQQATLRCSPISGHTSVYWYQQALGLGLQFLLWYDEGEERNRGNFPPRFSGRQFPNYSSELNVNALELEDSALYLCASSLAPASRQPQHFGDGTRLSIL.